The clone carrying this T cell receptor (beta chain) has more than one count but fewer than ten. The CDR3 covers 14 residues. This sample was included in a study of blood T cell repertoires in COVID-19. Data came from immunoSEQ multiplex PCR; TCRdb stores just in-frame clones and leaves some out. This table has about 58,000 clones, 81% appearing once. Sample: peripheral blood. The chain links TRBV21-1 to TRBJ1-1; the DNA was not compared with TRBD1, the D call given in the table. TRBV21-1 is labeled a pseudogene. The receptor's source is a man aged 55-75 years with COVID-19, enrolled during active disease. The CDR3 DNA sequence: TGTGCCAGCAGCAAAGGGGGCAGGGGGTTTGGAGCTTTCTTT. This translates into CASSKGGRGFGAFF.